Here is one TCR beta chain with its context. This sample was taken from a study of OX40 agonist ivuxolimab in advanced cancers. About the research overall: At about 81% male, the cohort had a mean age of around 56 years, ranging from about 20 to 79. A history of anti-PD-1, anti-PD-L1 or anti-CTLA-4 therapy was acceptable, and approximately 39% had some.

This CDR3 region has 15 residues. Germline assignment: CDR1 SGHRS and CDR2 YFSETQ. Trimming cost V 4 bases and J 7 bases; bases outside gene matches: 7. Using immunoSEQ multiplex PCR, the repertoire was profiled, and TCRdb retains in-frame clones only, with some absent. The sample has roughly 58,000 clones; over 80% are singletons. The sample in question was CD4+ or CD8+ T cells sorted from blood, obtained in a trial of the OX40 agonist ivuxolimab. This TCR was sampled from an adult with an advanced solid tumor such as melanoma, head and neck, liver or kidney cancer. V and J are TRBV5-1 and TRBJ1-6; 8 bases line up with TRBD1. The CDR3 region has the DNA TGCGCCAGCAGCCCCCAAACAGGGGGGAATTCACCCCTCCACTTT. Residues: CASSPQTGGNSPLHF.